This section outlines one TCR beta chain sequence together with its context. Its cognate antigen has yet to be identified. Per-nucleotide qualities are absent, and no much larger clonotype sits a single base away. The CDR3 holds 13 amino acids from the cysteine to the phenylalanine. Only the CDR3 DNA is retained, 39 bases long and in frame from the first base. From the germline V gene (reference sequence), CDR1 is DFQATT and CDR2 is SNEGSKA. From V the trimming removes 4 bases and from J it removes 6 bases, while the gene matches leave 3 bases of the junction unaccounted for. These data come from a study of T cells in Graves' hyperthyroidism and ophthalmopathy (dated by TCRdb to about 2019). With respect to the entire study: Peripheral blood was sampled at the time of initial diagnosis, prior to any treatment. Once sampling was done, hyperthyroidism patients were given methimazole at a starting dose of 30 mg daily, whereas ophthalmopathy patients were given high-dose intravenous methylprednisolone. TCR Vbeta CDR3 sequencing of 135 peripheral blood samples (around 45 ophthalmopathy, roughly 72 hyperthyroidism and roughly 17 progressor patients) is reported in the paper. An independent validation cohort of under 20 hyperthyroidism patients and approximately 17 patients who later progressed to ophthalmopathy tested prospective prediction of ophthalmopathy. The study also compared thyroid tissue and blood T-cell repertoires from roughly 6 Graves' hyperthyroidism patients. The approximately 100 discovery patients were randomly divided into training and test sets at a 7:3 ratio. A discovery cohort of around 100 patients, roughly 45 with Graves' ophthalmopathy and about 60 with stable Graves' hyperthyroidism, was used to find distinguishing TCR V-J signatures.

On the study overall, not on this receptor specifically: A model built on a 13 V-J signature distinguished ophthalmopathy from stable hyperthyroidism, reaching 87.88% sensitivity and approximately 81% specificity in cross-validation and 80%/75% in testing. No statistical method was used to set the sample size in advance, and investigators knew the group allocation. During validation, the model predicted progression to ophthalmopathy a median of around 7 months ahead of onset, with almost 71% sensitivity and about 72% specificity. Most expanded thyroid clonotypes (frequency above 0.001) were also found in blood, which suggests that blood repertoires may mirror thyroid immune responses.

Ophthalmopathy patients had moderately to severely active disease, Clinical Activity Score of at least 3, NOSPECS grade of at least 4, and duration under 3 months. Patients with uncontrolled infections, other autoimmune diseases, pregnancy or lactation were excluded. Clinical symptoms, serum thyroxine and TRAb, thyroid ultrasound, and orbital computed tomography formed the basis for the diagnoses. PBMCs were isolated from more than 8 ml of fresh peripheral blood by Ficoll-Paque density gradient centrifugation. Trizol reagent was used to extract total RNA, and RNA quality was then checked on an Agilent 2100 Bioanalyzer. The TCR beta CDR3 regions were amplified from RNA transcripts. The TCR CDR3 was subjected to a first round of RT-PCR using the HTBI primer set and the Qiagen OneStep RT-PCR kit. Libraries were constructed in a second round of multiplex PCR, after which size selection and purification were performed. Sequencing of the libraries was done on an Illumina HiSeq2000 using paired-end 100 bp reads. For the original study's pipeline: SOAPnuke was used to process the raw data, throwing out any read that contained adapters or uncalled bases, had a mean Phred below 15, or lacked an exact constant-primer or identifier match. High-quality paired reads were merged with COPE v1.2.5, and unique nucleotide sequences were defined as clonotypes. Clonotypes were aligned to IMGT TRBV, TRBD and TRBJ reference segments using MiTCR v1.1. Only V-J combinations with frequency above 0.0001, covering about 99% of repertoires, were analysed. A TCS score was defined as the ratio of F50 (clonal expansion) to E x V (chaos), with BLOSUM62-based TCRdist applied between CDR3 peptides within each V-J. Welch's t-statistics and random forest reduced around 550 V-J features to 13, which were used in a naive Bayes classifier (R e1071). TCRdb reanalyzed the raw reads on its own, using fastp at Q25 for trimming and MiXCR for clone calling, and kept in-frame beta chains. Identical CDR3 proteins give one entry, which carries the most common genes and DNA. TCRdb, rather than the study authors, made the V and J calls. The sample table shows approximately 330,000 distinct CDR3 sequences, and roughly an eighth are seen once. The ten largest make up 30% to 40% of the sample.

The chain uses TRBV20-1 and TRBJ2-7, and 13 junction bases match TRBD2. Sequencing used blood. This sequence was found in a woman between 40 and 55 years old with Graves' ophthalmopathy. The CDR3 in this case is CSAMTSGGSEQYF. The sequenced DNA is TGCAGTGCTATGACTAGCGGGGGGAGCGAGCAGTACTTC.